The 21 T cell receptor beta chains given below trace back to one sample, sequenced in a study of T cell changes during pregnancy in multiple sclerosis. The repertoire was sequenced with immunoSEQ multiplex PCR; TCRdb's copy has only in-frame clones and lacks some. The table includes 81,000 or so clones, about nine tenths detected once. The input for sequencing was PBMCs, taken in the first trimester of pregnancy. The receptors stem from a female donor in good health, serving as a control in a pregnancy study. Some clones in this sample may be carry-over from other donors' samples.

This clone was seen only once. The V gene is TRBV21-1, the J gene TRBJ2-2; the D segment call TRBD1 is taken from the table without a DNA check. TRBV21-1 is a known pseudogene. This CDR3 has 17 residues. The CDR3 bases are TGTGCCAGCAGCAAATTGGGGGCAGTGTGGGCCCACGGGGAGCTGTTTTTT. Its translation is CASSKLGAVWAHGELFF.

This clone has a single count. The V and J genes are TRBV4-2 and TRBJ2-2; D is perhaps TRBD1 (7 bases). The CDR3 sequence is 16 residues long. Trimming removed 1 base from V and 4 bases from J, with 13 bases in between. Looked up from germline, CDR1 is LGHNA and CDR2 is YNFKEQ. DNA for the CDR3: TGTGCCAGCAGCCAAGTGGAGGGGGCTGGCACCGGGGAGCTGTTTTTT. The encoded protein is CASSQVEGAGTGELFF.

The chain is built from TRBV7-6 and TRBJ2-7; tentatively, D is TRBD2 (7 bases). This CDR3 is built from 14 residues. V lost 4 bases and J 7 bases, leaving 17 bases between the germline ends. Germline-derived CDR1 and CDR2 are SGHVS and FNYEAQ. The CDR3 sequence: CASSSLGGAGEQYF. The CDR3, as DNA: TGTGCCAGCAGCTCATTGGGGGGGGCAGGGGAGCAGTACTTC.

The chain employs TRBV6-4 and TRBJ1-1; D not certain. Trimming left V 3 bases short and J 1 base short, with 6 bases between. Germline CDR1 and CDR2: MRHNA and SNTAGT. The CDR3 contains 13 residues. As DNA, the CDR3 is TGTGCCAGCAGTGAGGGAGAGAACACTGAAGCTTTCTTT. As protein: CASSEGENTEAFF.

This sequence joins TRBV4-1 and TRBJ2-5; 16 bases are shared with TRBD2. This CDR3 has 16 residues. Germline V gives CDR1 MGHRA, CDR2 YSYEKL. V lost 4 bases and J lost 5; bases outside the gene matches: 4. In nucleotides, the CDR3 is TGCGCCAGCAGCCCGCTGGGACTAGCGGGAGGGGAGACCCAGTACTTC. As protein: CASSPLGLAGGETQYF.

CDR3 in amino acids: CASSLGQGAGTQYF. The DNA of the CDR3 is TGTGCCAGCAGCTTAGGACAGGGGGCAGGTACGCAGTATTTT. This rearrangement joins TRBV7-2 to TRBJ2-3; 10 positions agree with TRBD1. The junction had 3 bases not matched to a gene; V was cut back by 1 base and J by 8 bases. CDR3 length: 14 residues. Germline V gene sequence: CDR1 SGHTA, CDR2 FQGNSA.

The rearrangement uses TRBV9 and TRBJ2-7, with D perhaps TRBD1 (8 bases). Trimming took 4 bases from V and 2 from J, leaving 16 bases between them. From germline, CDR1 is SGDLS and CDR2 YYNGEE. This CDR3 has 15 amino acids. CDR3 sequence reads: CASSRQGAGAYEQYF. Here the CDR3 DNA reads TGTGCCAGCAGCCGTCAGGGGGCGGGAGCCTACGAGCAGTACTTC.

DNA for the CDR3: TGTGCCAGCAGCTTAGGGGCAGGTGGGGAGACCCAGTACTTC. It is translated as CASSLGAGGETQYF. The chain has TRBV7-2 and TRBJ2-5; no definite D call. The CDR3 runs 14 residues. Trimming removed 1 base from V and 5 bases from J, with 11 bases in between. CDR1 and CDR2 from the germline V gene are SGHTA and FQGNSA.

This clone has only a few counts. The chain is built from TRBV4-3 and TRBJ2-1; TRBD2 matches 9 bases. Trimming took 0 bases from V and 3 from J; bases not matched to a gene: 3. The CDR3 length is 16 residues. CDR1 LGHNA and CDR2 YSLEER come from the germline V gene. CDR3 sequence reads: CASSQEGAGGYNEQFF. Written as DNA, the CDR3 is TGCGCCAGCAGCCAAGAAGGAGCGGGAGGCTACAATGAGCAGTTCTTC.

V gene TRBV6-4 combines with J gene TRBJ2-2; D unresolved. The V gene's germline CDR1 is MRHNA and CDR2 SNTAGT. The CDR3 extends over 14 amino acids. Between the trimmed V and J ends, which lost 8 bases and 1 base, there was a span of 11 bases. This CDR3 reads CASAETENTGELFF. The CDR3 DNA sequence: TGTGCCAGCGCTGAAACAGAGAACACCGGGGAGCTGTTTTTT.

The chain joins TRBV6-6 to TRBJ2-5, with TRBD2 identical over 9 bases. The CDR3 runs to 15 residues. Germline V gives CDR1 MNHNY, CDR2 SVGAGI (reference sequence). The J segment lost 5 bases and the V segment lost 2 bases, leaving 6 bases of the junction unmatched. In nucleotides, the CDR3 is TGTGCCAGCAGTTACGATATAGCGGGAGTGGAGACCCAGTACTTC. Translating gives CASSYDIAGVETQYF.

This chain's CDR3 is CASSIGFGGLVNTEAFF. The CDR3 DNA follows: TGTGCCAGTAGTATCGGTTTCGGGGGGCTGGTGAACACTGAAGCTTTCTTT. The chain uses TRBV19 and TRBJ1-1; the D gene is possibly TRBD1 (6 bases). This CDR3 is built from 17 residues. Per germline, CDR1 LNHDA and CDR2 SQIVND (reference sequence). V shed 3 bases and J shed 0 bases, with 17 bases lying between them. Full variable domain (outside the CDR3, taken from reference TRBV19 and TRBJ1-1): DGGITQSPKYLFRKEGQNVTLSCEQNLNHDAMYWYRQDPGQGLRLIYYSQIVNDFQKGDIAEGYSVSREKKESFPLTVTSAQKNPTAFYLCASSIGFGGLVNTEAFFGQGTRLTVV.

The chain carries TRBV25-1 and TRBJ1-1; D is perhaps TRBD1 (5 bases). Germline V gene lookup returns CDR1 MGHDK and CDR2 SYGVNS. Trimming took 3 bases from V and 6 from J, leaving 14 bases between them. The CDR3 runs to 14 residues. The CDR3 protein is CASSDRTAGPEAFF. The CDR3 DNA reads TGTGCCAGCAGTGACAGAACAGCGGGGCCTGAAGCTTTCTTT.

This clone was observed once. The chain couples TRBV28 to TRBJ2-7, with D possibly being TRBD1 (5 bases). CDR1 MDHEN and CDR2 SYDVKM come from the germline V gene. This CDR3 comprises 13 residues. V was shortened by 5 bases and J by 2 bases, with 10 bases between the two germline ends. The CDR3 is CASSSTGPYEQYF. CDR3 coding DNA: TGTGCCAGCAGTAGTACAGGACCCTACGAGCAGTACTTC.

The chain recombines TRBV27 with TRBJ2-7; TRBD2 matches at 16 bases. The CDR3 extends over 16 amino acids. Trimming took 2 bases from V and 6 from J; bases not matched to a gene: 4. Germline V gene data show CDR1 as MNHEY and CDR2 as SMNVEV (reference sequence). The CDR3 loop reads CASSLGTSGGVLEQYF. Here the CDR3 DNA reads TGTGCCAGCAGTTTAGGGACTAGCGGGGGGGTTCTCGAGCAGTACTTC.

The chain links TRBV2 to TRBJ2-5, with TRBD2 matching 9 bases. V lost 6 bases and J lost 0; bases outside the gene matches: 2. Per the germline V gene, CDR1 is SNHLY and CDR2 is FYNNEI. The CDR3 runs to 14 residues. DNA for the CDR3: TGTGCCAGCAGCCTAGCGGGGTACCAAGAGACCCAGTACTTC. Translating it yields CASSLAGYQETQYF.

The CDR3 DNA sequence: TGTGCCAGCCGCTCTGGGGGACAGGAAGAGACCCAGTACTTC. Amino acids: CASRSGGQEETQYF. This chain uses TRBV27 with TRBJ2-5; the match to TRBD1 covers 8 bases. The trim removed 8 bases at V and 3 bases at J, leaving 8 bases unmatched. The CDR3 loop spans 14 amino acids. The V gene's germline CDR1 is MNHEY and CDR2 SMNVEV (reference sequence).

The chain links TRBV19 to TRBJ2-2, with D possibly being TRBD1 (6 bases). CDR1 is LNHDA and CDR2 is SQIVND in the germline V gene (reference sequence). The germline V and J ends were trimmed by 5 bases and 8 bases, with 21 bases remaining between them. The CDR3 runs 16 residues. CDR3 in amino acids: CASSLIRGRIIGELFF. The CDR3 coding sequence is TGTGCCAGTAGTCTGATCAGGGGACGGATAATAGGGGAGCTGTTTTTT. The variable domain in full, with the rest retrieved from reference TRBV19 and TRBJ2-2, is DGGITQSPKYLFRKEGQNVTLSCEQNLNHDAMYWYRQDPGQGLRLIYYSQIVNDFQKGDIAEGYSVSREKKESFPLTVTSAQKNPTAFYLCASSLIRGRIIGELFFGEGSRLTVL.

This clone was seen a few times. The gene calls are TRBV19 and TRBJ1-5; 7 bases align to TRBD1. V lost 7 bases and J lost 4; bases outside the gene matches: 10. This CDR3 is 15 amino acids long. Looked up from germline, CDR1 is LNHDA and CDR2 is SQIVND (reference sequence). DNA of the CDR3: TGTGCCAGTACCATGACAGGGCTCGGGAATCAGCCCCAGCATTTT. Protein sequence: CASTMTGLGNQPQHF.

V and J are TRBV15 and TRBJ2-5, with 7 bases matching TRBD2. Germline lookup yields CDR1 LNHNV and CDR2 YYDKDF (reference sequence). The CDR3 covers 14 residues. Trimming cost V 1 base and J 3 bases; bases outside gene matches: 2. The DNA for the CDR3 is TGTGCCACCAGCAGAGCTAGCGGAGAAGAGACCCAGTACTTC. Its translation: CATSRASGEETQYF.

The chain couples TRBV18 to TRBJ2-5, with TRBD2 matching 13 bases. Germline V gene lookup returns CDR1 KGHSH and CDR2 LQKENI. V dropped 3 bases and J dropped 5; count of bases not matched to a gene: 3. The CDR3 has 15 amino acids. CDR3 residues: CASSPGTSGEETQYF. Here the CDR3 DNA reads TGTGCCAGCTCACCCGGGACTAGCGGGGAGGAGACCCAGTACTTC. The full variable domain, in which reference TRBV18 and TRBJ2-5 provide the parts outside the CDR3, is NAGVMQNPRHLVRRRGQEARLRCSPMKGHSHVYWYRQLPEEGLKFMVYLQKENIIDESGMPKERFSAEFPKEGPSILRIQQVVRGDSAAYFCASSPGTSGEETQYFGPGTRLLVL.